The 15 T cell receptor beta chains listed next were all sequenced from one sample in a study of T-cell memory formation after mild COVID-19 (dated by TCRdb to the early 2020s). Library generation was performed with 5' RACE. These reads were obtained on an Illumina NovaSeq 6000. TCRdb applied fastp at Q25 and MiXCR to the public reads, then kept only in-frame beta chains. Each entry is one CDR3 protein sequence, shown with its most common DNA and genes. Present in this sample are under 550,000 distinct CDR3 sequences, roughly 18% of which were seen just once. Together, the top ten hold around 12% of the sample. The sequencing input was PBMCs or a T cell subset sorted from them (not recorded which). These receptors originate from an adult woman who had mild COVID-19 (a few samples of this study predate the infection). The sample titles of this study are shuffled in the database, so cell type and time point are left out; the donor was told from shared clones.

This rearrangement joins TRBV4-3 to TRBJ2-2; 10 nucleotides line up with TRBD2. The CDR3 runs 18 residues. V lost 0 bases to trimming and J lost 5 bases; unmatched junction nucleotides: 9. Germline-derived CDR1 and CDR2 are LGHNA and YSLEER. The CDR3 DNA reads TGCGCCAGCAGCCAAGATTTATGGACTAGCGGATTAACCGGGGAGCTGTTTTTT. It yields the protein CASSQDLWTSGLTGELFF.

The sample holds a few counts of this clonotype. CDR3 amino acids: CASSAAGLAGVLSAETQYF. CDR3 in DNA: TGCGCCAGCAGCGCCGCGGGACTAGCGGGGGTCCTGAGTGCGGAGACCCAGTACTTC. The chain is built from TRBV5-1 and TRBJ2-5, with 14 bases matching TRBD2. V was clipped by 4 bases and J by 5 bases; unmatched bases: 16. The CDR3 spans 19 residues. Germline V CDR1 and CDR2: SGHRS, YFSETQ. The full variable domain, with the rest looked up from reference TRBV5-1 and TRBJ2-5, is KAGVTQTPRYLIKTRGQQVTLSCSPISGHRSVSWYQQTPGQGLQFLFEYFSETQRNKGNFPGRFSGRQFSNSRSEMNVSTLELGDSALYLCASSAAGLAGVLSAETQYFGPGTRLLVL.

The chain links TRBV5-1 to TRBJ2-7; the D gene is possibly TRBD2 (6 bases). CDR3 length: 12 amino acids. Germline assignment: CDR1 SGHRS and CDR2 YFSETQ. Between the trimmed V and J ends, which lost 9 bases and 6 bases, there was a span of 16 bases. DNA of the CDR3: TGCGCCACGGGGGAGCAAGCAGGCGAGCAGTACTTC. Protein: CATGEQAGEQYF.

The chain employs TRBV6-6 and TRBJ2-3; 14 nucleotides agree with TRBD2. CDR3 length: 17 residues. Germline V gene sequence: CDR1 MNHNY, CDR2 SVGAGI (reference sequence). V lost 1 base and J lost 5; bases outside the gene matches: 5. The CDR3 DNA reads TGTGCCAGCAGTTACTTGGGACTAGCGGGAGTAGGAGATACGCAGTATTTT. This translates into CASSYLGLAGVGDTQYF.

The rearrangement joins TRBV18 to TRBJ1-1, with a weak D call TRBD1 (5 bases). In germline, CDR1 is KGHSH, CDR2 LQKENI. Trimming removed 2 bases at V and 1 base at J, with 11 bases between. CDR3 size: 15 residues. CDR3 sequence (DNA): TGTGCCAGCTCACCAAACGCTCAGGGGAACACTGAAGCTTTCTTT. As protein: CASSPNAQGNTEAFF.

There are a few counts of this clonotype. CDR3 in amino acids: CASSVGRGAPSTDTQYF. The DNA for the CDR3 is TGTGCCAGCAGCGTAGGGCGGGGGGCTCCTTCCACAGATACGCAGTATTTT. The chain couples TRBV9 to TRBJ2-3, with 8 bases lining up with TRBD2. This CDR3 region has 17 residues. Germline V CDR1 and CDR2: SGDLS, YYNGEE. The V gene end was trimmed by 0 bases and the J gene end by 2 bases; junction bases not matched to a gene: 8.

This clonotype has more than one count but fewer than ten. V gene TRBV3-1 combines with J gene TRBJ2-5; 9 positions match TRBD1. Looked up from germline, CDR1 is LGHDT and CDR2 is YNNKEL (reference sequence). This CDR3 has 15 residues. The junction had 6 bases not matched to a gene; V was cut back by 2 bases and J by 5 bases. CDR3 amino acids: CASSQRTGEGETQYF. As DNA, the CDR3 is TGTGCCAGCAGCCAACGGACAGGGGAGGGGGAGACCCAGTACTTC.

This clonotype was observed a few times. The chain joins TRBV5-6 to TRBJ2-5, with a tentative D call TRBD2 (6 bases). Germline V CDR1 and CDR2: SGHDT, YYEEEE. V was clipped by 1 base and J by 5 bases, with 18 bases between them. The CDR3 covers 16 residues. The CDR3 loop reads CASSLSRSGPRETQYF. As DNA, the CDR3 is TGTGCCAGCAGCTTGAGCCGAAGCGGGCCAAGGGAGACCCAGTACTTC.

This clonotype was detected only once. The CDR3 region has the DNA TGCGCCAGCAGCTTGGTGGGCGAGACGGGCTACGAGCAGTACTTC. It codes for CASSLVGETGYEQYF. The chain uses TRBV5-1 and TRBJ2-7; D not resolved. Trimming shortened V by 0 bases and J by 3 bases, and 13 bases separated the two germline ends. Germline CDR1 SGHRS, CDR2 YFSETQ. The CDR3 is 15 residues long.

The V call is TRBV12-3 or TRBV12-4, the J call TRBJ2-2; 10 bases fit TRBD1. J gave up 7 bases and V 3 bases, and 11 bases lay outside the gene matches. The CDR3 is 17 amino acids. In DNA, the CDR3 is TGTGCCAGCAGTTTTAGTTCCCGGGACAGGGGAAACGGGGAGCTGTTTTTT. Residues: CASSFSSRDRGNGELFF.

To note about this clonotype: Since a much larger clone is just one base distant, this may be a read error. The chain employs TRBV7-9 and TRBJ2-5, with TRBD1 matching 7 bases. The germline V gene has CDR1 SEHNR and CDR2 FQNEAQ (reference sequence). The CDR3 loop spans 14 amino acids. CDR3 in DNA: TGTGACAGCAGCTTCTCAGGGGGACAAGAGACCCAGTACTTC. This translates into CDSSFSGGQETQYF.

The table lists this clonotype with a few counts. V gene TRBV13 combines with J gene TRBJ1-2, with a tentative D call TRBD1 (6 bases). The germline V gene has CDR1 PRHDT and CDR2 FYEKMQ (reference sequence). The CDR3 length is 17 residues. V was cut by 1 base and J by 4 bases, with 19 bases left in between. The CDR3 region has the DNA TGTGCCAGCAGCTTAGCGGATTTTACGGGACACCTCTATGGCTACACCTTC. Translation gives CASSLADFTGHLYGYTF.

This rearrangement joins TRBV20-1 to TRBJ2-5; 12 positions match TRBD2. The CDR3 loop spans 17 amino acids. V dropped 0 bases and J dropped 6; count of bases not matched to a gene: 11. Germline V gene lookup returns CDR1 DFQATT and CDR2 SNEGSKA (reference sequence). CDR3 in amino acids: CSARDHRLAGGVKTQYF. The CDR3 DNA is TGCAGTGCTAGAGATCACCGTCTAGCGGGAGGGGTGAAGACCCAGTACTTC.

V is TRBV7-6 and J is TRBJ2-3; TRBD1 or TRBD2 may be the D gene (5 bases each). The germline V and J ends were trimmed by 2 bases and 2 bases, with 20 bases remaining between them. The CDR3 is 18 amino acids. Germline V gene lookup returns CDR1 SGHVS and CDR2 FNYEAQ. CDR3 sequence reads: CASSLRIMGDPSTDTQYF. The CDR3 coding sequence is TGTGCCAGCAGCTTAAGAATTATGGGGGATCCCTCCACAGATACGCAGTATTTT.

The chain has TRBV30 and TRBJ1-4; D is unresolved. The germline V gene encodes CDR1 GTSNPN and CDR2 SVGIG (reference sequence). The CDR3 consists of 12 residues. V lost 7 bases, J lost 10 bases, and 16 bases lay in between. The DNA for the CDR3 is TGTGCCTCCGAACAGCGATCGGGAAAACTGTTTTTT. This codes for CASEQRSGKLFF.